The 32 T cell receptor beta chains below were found in one sample sequenced in a study of T cells in Graves' hyperthyroidism and ophthalmopathy. The source material, RNA transcripts, was used to amplify TCR beta CDR3 regions. TCR CDR3 underwent first-round RT-PCR with the HTBI primer set. Via MiXCR, TCRdb re-called the multiplex PCR reads, giving one row per CDR3 protein. The sample lists 300,000 to 400,000 distinct CDR3 sequences, about 13% seen once, with 9.2% in the top ten. The sequenced material came from blood. Receptors were obtained from a woman under 30 with Graves' hyperthyroidism.

The table lists this clonotype with many counts. This chain joins TRBV2 and TRBJ2-5, with TRBD2 identical over 8 bases. V was pared by 4 bases and J by 9 bases, with 10 bases of the junction left unmatched. This CDR3 contains 14 residues. In germline, CDR1 is SNHLY, CDR2 FYNNEI. This CDR3 reads CASSVTSGETSQYF. As DNA, the CDR3 is TGTGCCAGCAGTGTAACTAGCGGAGAAACCTCCCAGTACTTC.

This clonotype was observed at least ten times. V and J are TRBV6-1 and TRBJ1-3, with a weak D call TRBD1 (5 bases). Germline V CDR1 and CDR2: MNHNS, SASEGT. CDR3 length: 15 residues. V lost 9 bases to trimming and J lost 0 bases, with 15 bases between them. The CDR3 DNA reads as TGTGCCAGTGCTGCCGAGGACACCTCTGGAAACACCATATATTTT. Translated, it gives CASAAEDTSGNTIYF.

This clonotype was counted many times. V gene TRBV20-1 combines with J gene TRBJ1-6, with 7 bases that match TRBD1. In germline, CDR1 is DFQATT, CDR2 SNEGSKA (reference sequence). Germline trimming cut 3 bases from V and 9 bases from J; bases unmatched to any gene: 14. The CDR3 is made up of 16 amino acids. In nucleotides, the CDR3 is TGCAGTGCTAGTGTTACTACAGGGGCGGGGGCTTCACCCCTCCACTTT. It translates to CSASVTTGAGASPLHF.

This clonotype was counted a single time. A single base separates this from a much larger clone, so it may be a read error. J is TRBJ2-7 and V is TRBV20-1; 7 bases line up with TRBD2. The germline CDR1 and CDR2 sequences are DFQATT and SNEGSKA (reference sequence). This CDR3 has 14 residues. V lost 6 bases, J lost 3 bases, and 11 bases stayed unmatched. The CDR3 bases are TGCAGTGCCAGAAGCGGGGTGATGAGCTACGAGCAGTACTTC. It yields the protein CSARSGVMSYEQYF.

Concerning this clonotype itself: A much more abundant neighbour one base away suggests this may be a read error. This chain uses TRBV12-3 or TRBV12-4 with TRBJ1-1; possible D gene TRBD1, 5 bases. Trimming stripped 8 bases from V and 4 bases from J, with 14 bases between. This CDR3 spans 13 amino acids. CDR3 protein: CASDGGGTTEAFF. CDR3 nucleotide sequence: TGTGCCAGCGATGGGGGGGGGACCACTGAAGCTTTCTTT.

This sequence joins TRBV18 and TRBJ2-7; 8 bases align to TRBD1. Germline loops: CDR1 KGHSH, CDR2 LQKENI. This CDR3 comprises 16 residues. Germline trimming cut 3 bases from V and 0 bases from J; bases unmatched to any gene: 7. In DNA, the CDR3 is TGTGCCAGCTCACCTCTGGACAGGGTCAGCTCCTACGAGCAGTACTTC. Translating it yields CASSPLDRVSSYEQYF.

This clonotype was counted many times. This chain links TRBV12-3 or TRBV12-4 with TRBJ2-1, with a possible D match to TRBD1 (6 bases). V was cut by 7 bases and J by 0 bases, with 16 bases left in between. The CDR3 is made up of 16 amino acids. The CDR3 DNA reads TGTGCCAGCAACTCCCCAGGGGTGAGCTCCTACAATGAGCAGTTCTTC. As protein: CASNSPGVSSYNEQFF.

This clonotype was found many times. The chain carries TRBV19 and TRBJ1-2; D is perhaps TRBD1 (5 bases). The germline gives CDR1 LNHDA, CDR2 SQIVND (reference sequence). The CDR3 runs to 13 residues. Trimming stripped 6 bases from V and 7 bases from J, with 15 bases between. The CDR3 nucleotides read TGTGCCAGTAGCAAGGACACCGCCCGTGGCTACACCTTC. The encoded protein is CASSKDTARGYTF.

The sample holds many counts of this clonotype. The chain recombines TRBV7-3 with TRBJ2-3; weak D call: TRBD1 (6 bases). V lost 0 bases and J 1 base, leaving 8 bases between the germline ends. CDR1 is SGHTA, CDR2 FQGTGA, per germline. The CDR3 is made up of 15 amino acids. The chain's CDR3 is CASSLTGAGTDTQYF. CDR3 nucleotides: TGTGCCAGCAGCTTAACGGGGGCTGGCACAGATACGCAGTATTTT. The full variable domain, with the rest looked up from reference TRBV7-3 and TRBJ2-3, is GAGVSQTPSNKVTEKGKYVELRCDPISGHTALYWYRQSLGQGPEFLIYFQGTGAADDSGLPNDRFFAVRPEGSVSTLKIQRTERGDSAVYLCASSLTGAGTDTQYFGPGTRLTVL.

V gene TRBV12-3 or TRBV12-4 combines with J gene TRBJ2-2; D is perhaps TRBD2 (6 bases). This CDR3 region has 14 residues. Trimming cost V 2 bases and J 7 bases, with 11 bases left between them. CDR3: CASSLNGRVGELFF. The CDR3 DNA is TGTGCCAGCAGTTTAAACGGGAGAGTCGGGGAGCTGTTTTTT.

This clonotype appeared many times. The V and J genes are TRBV6-1 and TRBJ1-1, with D unresolved. This CDR3 spans 13 amino acids. Germline CDR1 MNHNS, CDR2 SASEGT. Trimming stripped 6 bases from V and 5 bases from J, with 13 bases between. CDR3 DNA sequence: TGTGCCAGCAGCCACCCCGGAGGGACTGAAGCTTTCTTT. Translating it yields CASSHPGGTEAFF.

This clonotype came up many times. The CDR3 bases are TGTGCCAGCACCCAAGGGGGAGGCCCGGTTTATTCACCCCTCCACTTT. Translation gives CASTQGGGPVYSPLHF. The chain employs TRBV28 and TRBJ1-6; perhaps TRBD1 as D (6 bases). With 7 bases removed from V and 8 bases from J, the gap between germline ends came to 21 bases. The CDR3 extends over 16 amino acids. The germline gives CDR1 MDHEN, CDR2 SYDVKM.

This clonotype was detected many times. The V and J genes are TRBV5-1 and TRBJ1-6, with a weak D call TRBD1 (6 bases). The length of the CDR3 is 15 residues. Between the trimmed V and J ends, which lost 3 bases and 5 bases, there was a span of 12 bases. Germline assignment: CDR1 SGHRS and CDR2 YFSETQ. CDR3 sequence reads: CASSSGQGNNSPLHF. The CDR3 DNA reads as TGCGCCAGCAGCTCGGGGCAGGGGAATAATTCACCCCTCCACTTT.

The sample holds a few counts of this clonotype. This could be a read error, since a much larger clone is one nucleotide away. The chain couples TRBV6-1 to TRBJ2-5; D uncertain. This CDR3 is built from 16 residues. The germline V gene encodes CDR1 MNHNS and CDR2 SASEGT. The CDR3 coding sequence is TGTGCCGGCAGTGAAGCGCAAGGAAGTATCCAAGAGACCCAGTACTTC. Residues: CAGSEAQGSIQETQYF.

This clonotype was counted many times. This chain uses TRBV9 with TRBJ2-1, with TRBD2 matching over 7 bases. Losses at the gene ends were 2 bases for V and 7 bases for J; bases not matched to a gene: 6. This CDR3 region has 14 residues. From germline, CDR1 is SGDLS and CDR2 YYNGEE. CDR3 sequence reads: CASSVDGTTNEQFF. The CDR3 DNA follows: TGTGCCAGCAGCGTGGATGGGACTACAAATGAGCAGTTCTTC.

This clonotype was found many times. This chain connects TRBV28 to TRBJ1-1; D remains ambiguous. The CDR3 contains 14 residues. CDR1 MDHEN and CDR2 SYDVKM come from the germline V gene. The ends were cut back, 9 bases at V and 4 bases at J, with 18 bases in the middle. The CDR3 nucleotides read TGTGCCAGTACGGAAGAGGGCTTGGGCACTGAAGCTTTCTTT. The encoded protein is CASTEEGLGTEAFF. The full variable domain, in which reference TRBV28 and TRBJ1-1 provide the parts outside the CDR3, is DVKVTQSSRYLVKRTGEKVFLECVQDMDHENMFWYRQDPGLGLRLIYFSYDVKMKEKGDIPEGYSVSREKKERFSLILESASTNQTSMYLCASTEEGLGTEAFFGQGTRLTVV.

The rearrangement joins TRBV10-3 to TRBJ2-2, with 9 bases matching TRBD1. The CDR3 contains 14 residues. V lost 6 bases to trimming and J lost 3 bases; unmatched junction nucleotides: 2. Germline V gives CDR1 ENHRY, CDR2 SYGVKD. In DNA form, the CDR3 reads TGTGCCATCAGAAGGACAGGGGACACCGGGGAGCTGTTTTTT. Its translation: CAIRRTGDTGELFF.

This clonotype was observed a handful of times. The rearrangement uses TRBV5-8 and TRBJ2-2, with TRBD1 matching over 8 bases. CDR1 and CDR2 from the germline V gene are SGHTS and YDEGEE. This CDR3 contains 15 residues. Trimming removed 0 bases from V and 5 bases from J; junction bases left unmatched: 3. In DNA form, the CDR3 reads TGTGCCAGCAGCTTGGACAGGGGGAGGACCGGGGAGCTGTTTTTT. It codes for CASSLDRGRTGELFF.

This clonotype was found many times. The rearrangement joins TRBV6-1 to TRBJ2-3, with D tentatively TRBD2 (6 bases). Trimming took 1 base from V and 0 from J, leaving 17 bases between them. The V gene's germline CDR1 is MNHNS and CDR2 SASEGT. The CDR3 spans 18 residues. The chain's CDR3 is CASSEDPTTSHSTDTQYF. The CDR3 DNA sequence: TGTGCCAGCAGTGAAGACCCTACCACTAGCCATAGCACAGATACGCAGTATTTT.

The chain joins TRBV10-1 to TRBJ2-3; D might be TRBD1 (6 bases). Trimming removed 0 bases at V and 5 bases at J, with 15 bases between. The CDR3 totals 16 residues. Germline lookup yields CDR1 WNHNN and CDR2 SYGVQD (reference sequence). Written as DNA, the CDR3 is TGCGCCAGCAGTGAGTCAGAGGGACACTCATTAGATACGCAGTATTTT. This gives the protein CASSESEGHSLDTQYF.

Comment on this clonotype: It may be a read error: a sequence one base away is much more abundant. This sequence joins TRBV12-3 or TRBV12-4 and TRBJ1-2; D remains ambiguous. The CDR3 is 13 amino acids. The CDR3 nucleotides read TGTGTCAGCAGCCCCCGGCGGCACTATGGCTACACCTTC. This gives the protein CVSSPRRHYGYTF.

In the case of this clonotype: This may stem from a read error, because a much larger clone lies one nucleotide away. This chain joins TRBV2 and TRBJ1-1; D unresolved. The CDR3 loop spans 13 amino acids. Germline loops: CDR1 SNHLY, CDR2 FYNNEI. Trimming removed 1 base from V and 9 bases from J, with 12 bases in between. DNA for the CDR3: TGTGCCAGCAGTGAAGAGTTTGGTACTAAAGCTTTCTTT. As protein: CASSEEFGTKAFF.

This clonotype was seen repeatedly, ten times or more. The CDR3 region has the DNA TGTGCCAGCAGCTTTCTAGCGGGAGGTCGAGGCTCCTACAATGAGCAGTTCTTC. Translation gives CASSFLAGGRGSYNEQFF. This chain uses TRBV7-2 with TRBJ2-1; the match to TRBD2 covers 11 bases. The CDR3 length is 18 residues. The V gene's germline CDR1 is SGHTA and CDR2 FQGNSA. Trimming at V came to 3 bases and at J to 0 bases, leaving 7 bases not matched to a gene.

This clonotype appeared many times. The CDR3 DNA is TGTGCCAGCAGCTTAGTGAATGATGAGCAGTTCTTC. Its protein product is CASSLVNDEQFF. The chain uses TRBV7-9 and TRBJ2-1; no reliable D call. Germline-derived CDR1 and CDR2 are SEHNR and FQNEAQ (reference sequence). The CDR3 has 12 amino acids. V was clipped by 1 base and J by 8 bases, with 6 bases between them.

This clonotype was detected a few times. CDR3 sequence reads: CASGTSSGSSGANVLTF. CDR3 in DNA: TGCGCCAGCGGCACGTCTTCGGGGAGCTCTGGGGCCAACGTCCTGACTTTC. The chain uses TRBV4-3 and TRBJ2-6; possible D gene TRBD2, 5 bases. V was clipped by 8 bases and J by 0 bases, with 17 bases between them. CDR1 and CDR2 (germline): LGHNA, YSLEER. The CDR3 contains 17 residues.

In this sample, this clonotype turned up many times. J is TRBJ2-7 and V is TRBV2, with 7 bases aligning to TRBD2. After removal of 6 bases from V and 3 bases from J, the junction contained 5 bases not matched to a gene. Germline V lookup: CDR1 SNHLY, CDR2 FYNNEI. The length of the CDR3 is 13 residues. The CDR3 protein is CASSRDYFYEQYF. CDR3 nucleotides: TGTGCCAGCAGCCGGGACTATTTCTACGAGCAGTACTTC.

This clonotype was seen many times. The rearrangement links TRBV20-1 to TRBJ2-7; unclear D gene. V was shortened by 2 bases and J by 6 bases, with 8 bases between the two germline ends. Germline CDR1 reads DFQATT; CDR2 reads SNEGSKA (reference sequence). This CDR3 spans 11 amino acids. The CDR3 spells CSARSGREQYF. The CDR3 nucleotides read TGCAGTGCTAGAAGTGGACGCGAGCAGTACTTC.

Many counts were recorded for this clonotype. This rearrangement joins TRBV20-1 to TRBJ2-7; tentative D call: TRBD1 (5 bases). Germline V gene lookup returns CDR1 DFQATT and CDR2 SNEGSKA (reference sequence). CDR3 length: 15 amino acids. Trimming shortened V by 2 bases and J by 2 bases, and 16 bases separated the two germline ends. In DNA, the CDR3 is TGCAGTGCTAGAACCGCAAGGGGAATTGCCTACGAGCAGTACTTC. Its translation is CSARTARGIAYEQYF.

This clonotype was counted ten times or more. The chain has TRBV28 and TRBJ2-7; 10 bases match TRBD1. CDR1 and CDR2 (germline): MDHEN, SYDVKM. The CDR3 extends over 15 amino acids. V was clipped by 5 bases and J by 7 bases; unmatched bases: 11. The CDR3 DNA reads as TGTGCCAGCAGTGTTCCGGGACAGGGGCGATATGAGCAGTACTTC. Translating gives CASSVPGQGRYEQYF.

At least ten counts were recorded for this clonotype. V gene TRBV6-6 combines with J gene TRBJ1-1, with TRBD1 matching 11 bases. The germline CDR1 and CDR2 sequences are MNHNY and SVGAGI (reference sequence). The CDR3 length is 16 residues. The V gene end was trimmed by 2 bases and the J gene end by 5 bases; junction bases not matched to a gene: 7. For the CDR3, the DNA is TGTGCCAGCAGTTACAGACCCGGGACAGGGGGAACTGAAGCTTTCTTT. Amino acids: CASSYRPGTGGTEAFF.

This clonotype was recorded at least ten times. J is TRBJ2-2 and V is TRBV11-2; TRBD2 agrees at 15 bases. This CDR3 contains 16 residues. Looked up from germline, CDR1 is SGHAT and CDR2 is FQNNGV. V shed 3 bases and J 11 bases; nucleotides not matched to a gene: 7. CDR3 nucleotides: TGTGCCAGCAGCTTGGGACTAGCGGGAGGCCGTGTCGAGCTGTTTTTT. Amino acid sequence: CASSLGLAGGRVELFF.

This rearrangement joins TRBV7-9 to TRBJ1-1; possible D gene TRBD1, 5 bases. Trimming removed 2 bases at V and 11 bases at J, with 18 bases between. CDR1 is SEHNR and CDR2 is FQNEAQ in the germline V gene (reference sequence). The CDR3 is 14 amino acids. CDR3 DNA: TGTGCCAGCAGCTTATCCTCGGGGCTAAGGAAGGCTTTCTTT. Its protein is CASSLSSGLRKAFF.